Ten or more counts support the clone carrying this TCR beta chain. The record originates from a study of kidney transplant recipient with SARS-CoV-2 infection. TCRdb called the reads again in MiXCR, with one record for every CDR3 protein. The profile covers under 300,000 distinct CDR3 sequences, with less than 35% appearing a single time and around 6.8% taken by the ten largest. The CDR3 is 18 residues long. Germline-derived CDR1 and CDR2 are SGHAT and FQNNGV. V shed 5 bases and J 6 bases; nucleotides not matched to a gene: 16. Specimen: a blood sample, collected at baseline and on approximately day 120 from a kidney transplant recipient. This TCR was sampled from a male patient between 25 and 40 years old who had COVID-19 and was a kidney transplant recipient. Some T cells could come from the graft donor. This chain connects TRBV11-2 to TRBJ2-5; 12 bases match TRBD2. CDR3 coding DNA: TGTGCCAGCAGCGCCATTCATCTAGCGGGGGGGCAGGGAAAGACCCAGTACTTC. Its protein product is CASSAIHLAGGQGKTQYF.